This TCR beta chain was profiled in a study of regulatory T cells in long-lasting Graves disease. At the level of the study: Antithyroid drugs had been given to newly diagnosed Graves' patients for under 3 months.

This clonotype was detected ten times or more. Time point defined: newly diagnosed GD, antithyroid drugs for less than 3 months. Scientists built the TCR library using RNA that was extracted from PBMCs. V lost 5 bases to trimming and J lost 7 bases; unmatched junction nucleotides: 12. The CDR3 contains 16 residues. CDR1 is SGHTA and CDR2 is FQGNSA in the germline V gene. Construction of the TCR beta libraries employed iRepertoire HTBI primers in conjunction with Arm-PCR of CDR3 regions. TCRdb independently ran MiXCR on the multiplex PCR reads; one entry per CDR3 protein. The data show over 200,000 distinct CDR3 sequences, roughly 18% seen once.

V usage is TRBV7-2 and J usage is TRBJ1-2, with TRBD1 matching over 11 bases. This material consisted of peripheral blood mononuclear cells (PBMCs), taken at new diagnosis, from a patient treated with antithyroid drugs. The clonotype originates from a female donor with Graves disease. The CDR3: CASSKRWTGGKGGYTF. The CDR3 bases are TGTGCCAGCAGCAAACGTTGGACAGGGGGCAAGGGTGGCTACACCTTC.